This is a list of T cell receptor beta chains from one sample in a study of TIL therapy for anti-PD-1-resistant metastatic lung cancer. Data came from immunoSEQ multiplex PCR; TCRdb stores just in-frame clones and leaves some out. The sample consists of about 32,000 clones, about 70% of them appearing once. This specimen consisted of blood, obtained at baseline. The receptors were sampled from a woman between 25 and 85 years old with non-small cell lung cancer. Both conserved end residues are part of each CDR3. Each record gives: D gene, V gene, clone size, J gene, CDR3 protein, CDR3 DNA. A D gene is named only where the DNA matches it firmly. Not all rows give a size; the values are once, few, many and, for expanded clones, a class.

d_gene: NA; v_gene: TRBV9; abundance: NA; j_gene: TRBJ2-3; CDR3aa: CASSVGTTDTQYF; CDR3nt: TGTGCCAGCAGCGTAGGCACCACAGATACGCAGTATTTT
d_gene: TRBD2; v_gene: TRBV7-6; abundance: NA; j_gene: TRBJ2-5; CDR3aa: CASSTTSGGRETQYF; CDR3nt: TGTGCCAGCAGCACAACTAGCGGAGGGAGGGAGACCCAGTACTTC
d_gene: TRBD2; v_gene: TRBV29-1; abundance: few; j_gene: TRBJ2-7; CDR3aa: CSVFGTSGTYEQYF; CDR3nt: TGCAGCGTGTTTGGGACTAGCGGAACCTACGAGCAGTACTTC
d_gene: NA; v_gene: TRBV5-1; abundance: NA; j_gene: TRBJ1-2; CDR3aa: CASSLEPVDGYTF; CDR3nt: TGCGCCAGCAGCTTGGAACCGGTCGATGGCTACACCTTC
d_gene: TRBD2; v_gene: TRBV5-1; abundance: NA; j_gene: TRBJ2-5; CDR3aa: CASSLREGFQETQYF; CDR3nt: TGCGCCAGCAGCTTACGGGAGGGGTTTCAAGAGACCCAGTACTTC
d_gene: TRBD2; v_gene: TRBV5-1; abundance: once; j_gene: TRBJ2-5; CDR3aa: CASSYTSGRGETQYF; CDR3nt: TGCGCCAGCAGCTATACCTCAGGGAGGGGAGAGACCCAGTACTTC
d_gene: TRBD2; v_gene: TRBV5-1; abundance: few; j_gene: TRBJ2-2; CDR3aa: CASSLFGLAGPGELFF; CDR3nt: TGCGCCAGCAGCTTGTTTGGTTTAGCGGGCCCCGGGGAGCTGTTTTTT
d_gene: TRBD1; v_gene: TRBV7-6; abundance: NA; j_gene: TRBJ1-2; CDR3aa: CASSQGGRTIYTF; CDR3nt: TGTGCCAGCAGCCAGGGGGGACGGACGATCTACACCTTC
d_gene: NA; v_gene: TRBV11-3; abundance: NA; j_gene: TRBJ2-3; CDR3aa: CASSSNETSTDTQYF; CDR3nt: TGTGCCAGCAGCTCCAACGAAACTAGTACAGATACGCAGTATTTT
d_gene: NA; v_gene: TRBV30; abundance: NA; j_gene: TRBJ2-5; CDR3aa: CAWSQGGETQYF; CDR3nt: TGTGCCTGGAGCCAAGGGGGAGAGACCCAGTACTTC
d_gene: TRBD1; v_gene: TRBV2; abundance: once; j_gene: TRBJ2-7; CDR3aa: CASNKGGQSYEQYF; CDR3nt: TGTGCCAGCAACAAAGGGGGACAGAGCTACGAGCAGTACTTC
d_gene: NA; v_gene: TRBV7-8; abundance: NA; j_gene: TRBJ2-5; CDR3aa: CASSLLGETQYF; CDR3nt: TGTGCCAGCAGCTTATTGGGAGAGACCCAGTACTTC
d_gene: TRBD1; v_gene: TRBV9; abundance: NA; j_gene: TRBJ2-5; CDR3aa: CASSAGQGIGTQYF; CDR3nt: TGTGCCAGCAGCGCCGGACAGGGGATTGGGACCCAGTACTTC
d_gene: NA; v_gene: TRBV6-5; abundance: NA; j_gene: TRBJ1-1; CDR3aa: CASSKLGARTEAFF; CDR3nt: TGTGCCAGCAGTAAACTGGGGGCGCGGACCGAAGCTTTCTTT
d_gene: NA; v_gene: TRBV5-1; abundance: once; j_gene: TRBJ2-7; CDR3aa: CASSLAGSYEQYF; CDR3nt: TGCGCCAGCAGCTTGGCAGGCTCCTACGAGCAGTACTTC
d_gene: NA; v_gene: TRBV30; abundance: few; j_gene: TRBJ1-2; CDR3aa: CAWSVTAAYGDGYTF; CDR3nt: TGTGCCTGGAGTGTAACCGCAGCGTATGGGGATGGCTACACCTTC
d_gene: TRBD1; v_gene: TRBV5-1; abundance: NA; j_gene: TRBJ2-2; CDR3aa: CASSLMGTGRIGELFF; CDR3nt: TGCGCCAGCAGCTTGATGGGGACAGGGCGGATCGGGGAGCTGTTTTTT
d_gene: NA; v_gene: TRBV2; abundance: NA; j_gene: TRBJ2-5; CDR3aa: CASSEGQDMAQYF; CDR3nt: TGTGCCAGCAGTGAAGGACAGGATATGGCCCAGTACTTC